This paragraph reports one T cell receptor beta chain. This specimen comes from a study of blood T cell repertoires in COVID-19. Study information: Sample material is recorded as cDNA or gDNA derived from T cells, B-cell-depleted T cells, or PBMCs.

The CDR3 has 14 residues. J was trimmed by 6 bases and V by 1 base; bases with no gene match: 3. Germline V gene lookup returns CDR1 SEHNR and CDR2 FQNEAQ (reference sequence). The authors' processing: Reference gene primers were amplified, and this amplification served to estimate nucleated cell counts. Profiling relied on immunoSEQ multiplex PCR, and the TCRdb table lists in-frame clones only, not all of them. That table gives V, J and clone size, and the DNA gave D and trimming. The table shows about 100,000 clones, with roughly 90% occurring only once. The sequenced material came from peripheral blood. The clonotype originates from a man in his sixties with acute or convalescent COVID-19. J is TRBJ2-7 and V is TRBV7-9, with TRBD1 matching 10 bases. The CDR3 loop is CASSLDGTGAEQYF. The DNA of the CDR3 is TGTGCCAGCAGCTTAGACGGGACAGGGGCCGAGCAGTACTTC. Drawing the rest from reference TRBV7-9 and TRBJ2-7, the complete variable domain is DTGVSQNPRHKITKRGQNVTFRCDPISEHNRLYWYRQTLGQGPEFLTYFQNEAQLEKSRLLSDRFSAERPKGSFSTLEIQRTEQGDSAMYLCASSLDGTGAEQYFGPGTRLTVT.